This T cell receptor (beta chain) was observed in a study of T cell clonotyping in hematopoietic cell transplantation. Across the study: Cytoreduction preceded collection of pretransplant recipient samples. Study outcomes and limitations: Few recipient clonotypes overlapped donors; over 95% were de novo at given depth. After transplant, recipient diversity fell while pathologically expanded clonotypes grew through day 180.

V was cut by 5 bases and J by 6 bases, with 20 bases left in between. The germline V gene has CDR1 MGHDK and CDR2 SYGVNS. This CDR3 spans 15 amino acids. Time point specified: recipient sample about 28 days before transplant, after cytoreduction. Recipients were bled about 28 days pretransplant and at posttransplant days 30, 100, 180. Sequencing used immunoSEQ multiplex PCR; TCRdb keeps in-frame clones, though not all of them. This table has approximately 9,300 clones, around nine tenths appearing once. To note about this clone: Its antigen is unknown.

This chain links TRBV25-1 with TRBJ2-7, with D possibly matching TRBD1 (6 bases). The material sequenced was peripheral blood mononuclear cells, taken before stem cell transplant. This sequence was found in a woman in her forties or fifties with chronic myeloid leukemia. Some clones in this sample may be carry-over from other donors' samples. Here the CDR3 DNA reads TGTGCCAGCAGTTCCCCCACAGGGACCCCCGTCGAGCAGTACTTC. Its translation: CASSSPTGTPVEQYF.